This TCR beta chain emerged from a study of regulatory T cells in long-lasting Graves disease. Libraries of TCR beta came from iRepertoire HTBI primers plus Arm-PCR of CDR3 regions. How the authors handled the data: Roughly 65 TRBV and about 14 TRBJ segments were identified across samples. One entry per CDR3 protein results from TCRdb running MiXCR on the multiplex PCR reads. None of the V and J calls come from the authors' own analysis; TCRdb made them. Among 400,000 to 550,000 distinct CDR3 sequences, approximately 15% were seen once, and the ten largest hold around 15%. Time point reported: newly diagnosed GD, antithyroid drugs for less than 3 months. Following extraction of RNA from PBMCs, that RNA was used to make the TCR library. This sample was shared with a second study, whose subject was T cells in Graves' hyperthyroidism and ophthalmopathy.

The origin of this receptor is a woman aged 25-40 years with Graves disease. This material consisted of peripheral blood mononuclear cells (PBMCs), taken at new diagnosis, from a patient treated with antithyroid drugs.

CDR3 sequence: CSARRDFSYEQYF. The CDR3, as DNA: TGCAGTGCTAGACGGGACTTCTCCTACGAGCAGTACTTC. This rearrangement joins TRBV20-1 to TRBJ2-7; possibly TRBD2 for D (6 bases). V lost 2 bases and J 0 bases, leaving 8 bases between the germline ends. The CDR3 has 13 amino acids. Looked up from germline, CDR1 is DFQATT and CDR2 is SNEGSKA (reference sequence).